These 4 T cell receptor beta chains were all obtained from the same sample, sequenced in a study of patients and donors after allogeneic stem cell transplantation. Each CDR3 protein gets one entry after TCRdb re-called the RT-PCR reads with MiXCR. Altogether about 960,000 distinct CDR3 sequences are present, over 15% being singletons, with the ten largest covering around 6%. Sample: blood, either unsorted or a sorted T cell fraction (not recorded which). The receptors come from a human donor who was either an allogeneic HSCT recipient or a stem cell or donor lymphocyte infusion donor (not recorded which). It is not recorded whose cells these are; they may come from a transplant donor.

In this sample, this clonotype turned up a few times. The chain's CDR3 is CASSVGGTRGSYEQYF. The CDR3 DNA reads TGTGCCAGCAGCGTAGGTGGGACTAGAGGTTCCTACGAGCAGTACTTC. The J gene is TRBJ2-7, the V gene TRBV9; 8 bases are a match to TRBD2. CDR1 and CDR2 (germline): SGDLS, YYNGEE. Losses at the gene ends were 0 bases for V and 1 base for J; bases not matched to a gene: 6. The CDR3 is 16 residues long.

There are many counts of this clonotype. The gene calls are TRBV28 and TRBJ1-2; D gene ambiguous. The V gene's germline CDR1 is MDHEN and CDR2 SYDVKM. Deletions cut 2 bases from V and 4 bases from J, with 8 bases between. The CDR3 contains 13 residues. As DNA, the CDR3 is TGTGCCAGCAGTTTAGACACGGGCTATGGCTACACCTTC. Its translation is CASSLDTGYGYTF.

The CDR3 protein is CATSRDFEGALYEQYF. Written as DNA, the CDR3 is TGTGCCACCAGCAGAGATTTTGAGGGGGCCCTGTACGAGCAGTACTTC. The chain uses TRBV15 and TRBJ2-7; 7 bases are a match to TRBD1. Germline values: CDR1 LNHNV, CDR2 YYDKDF (reference sequence). The ends lost 0 bases at V and 4 bases at J; junction bases unmatched: 9. This CDR3 has 16 amino acids. Combining the CDR3 with reference TRBV15 and TRBJ2-7 gives the whole variable domain DAMVIQNPRYQVTQFGKPVTLSCSQTLNHNVMYWYQQKSSQAPKLLFHYYDKDFNNEADTPDNFQSRRPNTSFCFLDIRSPGLGDTAMYLCATSRDFEGALYEQYFGPGTRLTVT.

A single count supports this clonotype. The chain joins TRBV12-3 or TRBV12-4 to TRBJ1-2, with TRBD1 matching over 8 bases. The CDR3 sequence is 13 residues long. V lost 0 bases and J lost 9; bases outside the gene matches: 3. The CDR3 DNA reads TGTGCCAGCAGTTTAGCCAGGGGGCGAAGCTACACCTTC. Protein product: CASSLARGRSYTF.